Below, 6 T cell receptor beta chains from the same sample are listed, as sequenced in a study of blood T cell repertoires in COVID-19 (dated by TCRdb to about 2020). Library prep was done by the immunoSEQ multiplex PCR assay. TCRdb took this table from immuneACCESS and kept in-frame rearrangements with V and J called. Such tables lack part of the clones; where checked against another copy, unresolved V genes explain under half of the gap, and the rest is unexplained. The sample records approximately 53,000 clones, around 73% of which are singletons. The ten most abundant clones make up roughly 6% of the sample. Sequencing input: PBMCs or T cells enriched from blood (not recorded which). These receptors all stem from a woman in her forties or fifties with acute COVID-19.

This clone has only one observation. This chain joins TRBV7-9 and TRBJ2-2; 7 nucleotides match TRBD2. The CDR3 extends over 12 amino acids. CDR1 and CDR2 from the germline V gene are SEHNR and FQNEAQ (reference sequence). The junction had 0 bases not matched to a gene; V was cut back by 5 bases and J by 6 bases. CDR3 in amino acids: CASSRGAGELFF. CDR3 nucleotides: TGTGCCAGCAGCCGGGGGGCCGGGGAGCTGTTTTTT.

This chain links TRBV18 with TRBJ1-3, with D possibly matching TRBD1 (5 bases). The CDR3 totals 16 residues. CDR1 and CDR2 from the germline V gene are KGHSH and LQKENI. Between the trimmed V and J ends, which lost 0 bases and 0 bases, there was a span of 9 bases. CDR3 coding DNA: TGTGCCAGCTCACCACCGGGGCGGTCCTCTGGAAACACCATATATTTT. It is translated as CASSPPGRSSGNTIYF.

The V call is TRBV5-6, the J call TRBJ1-2; D unresolved. The CDR3 spans 16 residues. Trimming shortened V by 2 bases and J by 0 bases, and 14 bases separated the two germline ends. From germline, CDR1 is SGHDT and CDR2 YYEEEE. The CDR3 nucleotides read TGTGCCAGCAGCTTATACGTAGTTCGGGCTAACTATGGCTACACCTTC. Amino acid sequence: CASSLYVVRANYGYTF.

The rearrangement uses TRBV20-1 and TRBJ1-5; the D gene is possibly TRBD1 (6 bases). V was clipped by 3 bases and J by 5 bases, with 20 bases between them. CDR3 length equals 16 residues. The germline V gene has CDR1 DFQATT and CDR2 SNEGSKA (reference sequence). Here the CDR3 DNA reads TGCAGTGCTAGTGGCGGACAGTTTCAGTCCGATCAGCCCCAGCATTTT. Translation: CSASGGQFQSDQPQHF.

V and J are TRBV28 and TRBJ2-5; 9 bases map to TRBD2. The trim removed 2 bases at V and 5 bases at J, leaving 12 bases unmatched. The CDR3 contains 17 residues. Germline lookup yields CDR1 MDHEN and CDR2 SYDVKM. The CDR3 DNA reads TGTGCCAGCAGTTTAGTGATTAGCGGGGGTCCGGAGGAGACCCAGTACTTC. Translation: CASSLVISGGPEETQYF.

This chain connects TRBV3-1 (or the pseudogene TRBV3-2) to TRBJ2-7; TRBD1 agrees at 9 bases. Germline assignment: CDR1 LGHDT and CDR2 YNNKEL (reference sequence). V lost 1 base and J lost 5; bases outside the gene matches: 12. The CDR3 has 17 residues. The CDR3 DNA follows: TGTGCCAGCAGCCAAGGTGCGTCACAGGGGGCTCGGGACGAGCAGTACTTC. It translates to CASSQGASQGARDEQYF.